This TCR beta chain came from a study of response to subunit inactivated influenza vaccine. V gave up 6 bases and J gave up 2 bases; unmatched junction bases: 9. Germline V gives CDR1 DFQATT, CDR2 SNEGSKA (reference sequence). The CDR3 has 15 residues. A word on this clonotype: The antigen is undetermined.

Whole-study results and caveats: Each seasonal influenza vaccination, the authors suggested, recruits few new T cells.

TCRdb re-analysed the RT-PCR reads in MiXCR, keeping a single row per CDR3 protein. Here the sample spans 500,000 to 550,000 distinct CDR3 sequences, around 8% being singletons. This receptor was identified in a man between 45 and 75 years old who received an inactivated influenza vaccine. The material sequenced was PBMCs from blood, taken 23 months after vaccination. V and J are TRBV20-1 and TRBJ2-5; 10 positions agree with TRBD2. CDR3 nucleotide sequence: TGCAGTGCAAGAAGGACTAGCGGTAATCAAGAGACCCAGTACTTC. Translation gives CSARRTSGNQETQYF.